This T cell receptor beta chain was found in a study of blood T cell repertoires in COVID-19 (dated by TCRdb to between 2020 and 2021). With regard to the full study: The collaborator samples originated in the United States, Italy and Spain and spanned the acute and convalescent phases of COVID-19. The material from the prospective study consisted of cDNA or gDNA derived from T cells, B-cell-depleted T cells, or PBMCs. Subjects who had been exposed to COVID-19, were actively infected with it, or had recovered from it provided the deeply sampled blood TCRbeta repertoires that made up the dataset. The repertoires were released in a freely available public database meant as a resource for research on the immune response to SARS-CoV-2. Samples came from the ongoing ImmuneRACE study (first 160 participants) plus 1,254 subjects from 6 global collaborators. Nearly every sample came with metadata listing a de-identified subject ID, COVID-19 status, age in years and sex. Where available, HLA class I and class II types were taken from metadata supplied by the sample provider and were not determined by assay-based typing.

Points the paper makes about the study in general: The amount of clinical and demographic metadata varied by source and participant and was provided uncurated.

The collaborating institutions used their own protocols to collect whole blood in K2EDTA tubes. Collaborator samples were shipped for TCRbeta analysis as frozen whole blood, isolated PBMCs, or DNA extracted from either sample type. In regard to this clone: It lacks a known antigen. Base qualities are missing; no much larger clone stands one base away.

CDR1 is given as SGHRS and CDR2 as YFSETQ, both from the germline V gene. V is trimmed back by 5 bases and J by 6 bases, and the junction contains 8 bases that no gene match accounts for. The CDR3 goes from the cysteine to the phenylalanine over 16 residues. The kept DNA is CDR3 alone, 48 bases in frame from the first base. The immunoSEQ Assay, a bias-controlled multiplex PCR, was used to amplify TCRbeta CDR3 regions from genomic DNA. Turning to the authors' computational methods: The number of nucleated cells in each sample was estimated from the amplification of reference gene primers within the assay. To quantify the absolute abundance of each unique TCRbeta CDR3 rearrangement, sequence reads were collapsed and filtered. For each sample, productive Simpson clonality was calculated as the square root of Simpson's diversity index across productive rearrangements. Imported from immuneACCESS, the table was reduced by TCRdb to in-frame sequences with V and J called. These copies leave out some clones; in studies compared against another copy, an unresolved V gene accounts for under half, and the cause of the remainder is not known. The V and J calls and clone size are taken from that table; D and trimming were inferred from the DNA. The sample table contains about 83,000 clones; only one count was recorded for around 84% of them. The ten largest account for 22% of the sample.

Sequencing was carried out using peripheral blood. The receptor was isolated from a woman of 80 years or more in a cohort sampled during active or convalescent COVID-19. Rearrangement joined TRBV5-1 to TRBJ2-2; the junction holds 12 bases that match TRBD1. The DNA sequence reads TGCGCCAGCAGGGGACAGGGGGCGCGGAAGGCCGGGGAGCTGTTTTTT. This codes for CASRGQGARKAGELFF.